These T cell receptor beta chains were read from a single sample in a study of T cell changes during pregnancy in multiple sclerosis. Libraries were prepared by immunoSEQ multiplex PCR; TCRdb keeps only in-frame clonotypes and omits some of them. This table holds some 80,000 clones, 90% to 95% found once. The sequenced sample was peripheral blood, obtained in the second trimester of pregnancy. The receptors shown here come from a female donor with multiple sclerosis, enrolled in a pregnancy study. Each CDR3 is given with its conserved first and last residue. D genes are given only for firm matches. The size of a clone is reported for some rows only, either as once, few or many, or as a class for expanded clones.

j_call cdr3_length v_call clone_size d_call cdr3_aa cdr3_nt
TRBJ2-1 16 TRBV9 - TRBD2 CASSVLLAGGDGEQFF TGTGCCAGCAGCGTCCTACTAGCGGGAGGTGACGGTGAGCAGTTCTTC
TRBJ2-1 14 TRBV12-1 - - CASSSPGLAGIGFF TGTGCCAGCAGTTCCCCCGGACTAGCGGGAATAGGGTTCTTC
TRBJ2-5 17 TRBV5-4 - TRBD2 CASSPWTSGRRKETQYF TGTGCCAGCAGCCCCTGGACTAGCGGGAGAAGAAAAGAGACCCAGTACTTC
TRBJ2-3 16 TRBV7-2 - TRBD2 CASSLKLAGATDTQYF TGTGCCAGCAGCTTAAAATTAGCGGGGGCCACAGATACGCAGTATTTT
TRBJ1-4 14 TRBV4-2 - TRBD1 CASSKTGANEKLFF TGTGCCAGCAGCAAGACAGGGGCTAATGAAAAACTGTTTTTT
TRBJ2-5 14 TRBV9 - TRBD2 CASSVGGGEETQYF TGTGCCAGCAGCGTAGGGGGAGGGGAAGAGACCCAGTACTTC
TRBJ2-1 17 TRBV27 - TRBD2 CASSSSPGTSRSNEQFF TGTGCCAGCAGTTCATCCCCCGGGACTAGTAGGTCCAATGAGCAGTTCTTC
TRBJ2-1 17 TRBV2 once TRBD1 CASSGLSDRGIWDEQFF TGTGCCAGCAGCGGTCTAAGTGACAGGGGCATATGGGATGAGCAGTTCTTC
TRBJ2-2 13 TRBV2 once TRBD1 CASSRQGTGELFF TGTGCCAGCAGTAGACAGGGAACCGGGGAGCTGTTTTTT
TRBJ2-3 16 TRBV6-1 - TRBD2 CASSGGGSTSTDTQYF TGTGCCAGCAGTGGGGGAGGGAGCACTAGCACAGATACGCAGTATTTT
TRBJ1-5 18 TRBV19 - - CASSISRRAVTSNQPQHF TGTGCCAGTAGTATATCCCGGCGGGCAGTAACGAGCAATCAGCCCCAGCATTTT
TRBJ2-1 20 TRBV5-1 - TRBD2 CASSLATAGLAGGISEEQFF TGCGCCAGCAGCTTGGCCACCGCCGGACTAGCGGGAGGGATTAGTGAGGAGCAGTTCTTC
TRBJ1-2 13 TRBV9 - - CASSVGQGYGYTF TGTGCCAGCAGCGTCGGGCAGGGCTATGGCTACACCTTC
TRBJ2-7 14 TRBV13 - TRBD1 CASSLSVQGAEQYF TGTGCCAGCAGCTTATCGGTACAGGGGGCCGAGCAGTACTTC
TRBJ2-3 16 TRBV7-6 - TRBD1 CASSLFSTGVGDTQYF TGTGCCAGCAGCTTATTTTCGACAGGGGTGGGAGATACGCAGTATTTT
TRBJ2-7 16 TRBV5-1 - TRBD2 CASGTSGSRSSYEQYF TGCGCCAGTGGGACTAGCGGGAGTCGGAGCTCCTACGAGCAGTACTTC
TRBJ2-2 15 TRBV19 - TRBD2 CASSSIAGATGELFF TGTGCCAGCTCGAGTATAGCGGGAGCCACCGGGGAGCTGTTTTTT
TRBJ2-7 16 TRBV7-9 - TRBD1 CASSTPGGQGPNEQYF TGTGCCAGCAGCACACCTGGGGGACAGGGACCGAACGAGCAGTACTTC
TRBJ2-7 12 TRBV27 - - CASSLQGSEQYF TGTGCCAGCAGTTTACAGGGTTCCGAGCAGTACTTC
TRBJ1-4 13 TRBV7-2 - TRBD1 CASRDRTAQELFF TGTGCCAGCAGGGACAGGACAGCACAGGAACTGTTTTTT
TRBJ2-1 16 TRBV6-6 - TRBD2 CASSGLAGGLGNEQFF TGTGCCAGCAGTGGACTAGCGGGGGGCCTGGGGAATGAGCAGTTCTTC
TRBJ2-7 15 TRBV5-4 - TRBD1 CASSGGQVNAYEQYF TGTGCCAGCAGCGGAGGACAGGTAAATGCCTACGAGCAGTACTTC
TRBJ1-5 16 TRBV2 - - CASSERLGISNQPQHF TGTGCCAGCAGTGAAAGACTTGGTATTAGCAATCAGCCCCAGCATTTT
TRBJ2-3 16 TRBV2 - TRBD2 CASSDFGGRDTDTQYF TGTGCCAGCAGTGATTTTGGCGGGAGGGACACAGATACGCAGTATTTT
TRBJ2-2 18 TRBV5-4 once TRBD2 CASSGRTSGRANTGELFF TGTGCCAGCAGCGGGCGGACTAGCGGGAGGGCGAACACCGGGGAGCTGTTTTTT
TRBJ1-1 14 TRBV21-1 - - CASSKNWGCTEAFF TGTGCCAGCAGCAAAAACTGGGGCTGTACTGAAGCTTTCTTT
TRBJ1-1 14 TRBV27 once TRBD1 CASSRRDRGTEAFF TGTGCCAGCAGTCGGCGGGACAGGGGCACTGAAGCTTTCTTT
TRBJ2-3 14 TRBV2 - - CASVFQISTDTQYF TGTGCCAGCGTCTTCCAGATAAGCACAGATACGCAGTATTTT
TRBJ2-2 13 TRBV27 - TRBD2 CASSLAGTGELFF TGTGCCAGCAGCCTAGCGGGCACCGGGGAGCTGTTTTTT
TRBJ2-1 17 TRBV9 - - CASSVAQRGQTNNEQFF TGTGCCAGCAGCGTAGCCCAAAGGGGACAAACTAACAATGAGCAGTTCTTC
TRBJ1-2 14 TRBV4-2 - - CASSQGREGGGYTF TGTGCCAGCAGCCAAGGGAGGGAGGGAGGTGGCTACACCTTC
TRBJ2-4 15 TRBV5-1 - TRBD2 CASSLLAGPKNIQYF TGCGCCAGCAGCTTACTAGCGGGGCCCAAAAACATTCAGTACTTC
TRBJ1-2 12 TRBV19 - - CASSIARGGYTF TGTGCCAGTAGTATAGCCAGGGGTGGCTACACCTTC
TRBJ2-1 13 TRBV11-1 - - CASSLIRYNEQFF TGTGCCAGCAGCTTAATACGGTACAATGAGCAGTTCTTC
TRBJ2-7 13 TRBV6-6 - TRBD2 CASRSAGVGEQYF TGTGCCAGCAGGTCAGCGGGAGTAGGTGAGCAGTACTTC
TRBJ1-3 15 TRBV10-2 - - CASSEWEGVGNTIYF TGCGCCAGCAGTGAGTGGGAAGGGGTCGGAAACACCATATATTTT
TRBJ2-7 13 TRBV6-5 - - CASSYLPTYEQYF TGTGCCAGCAGTTACCTCCCTACCTACGAGCAGTACTTC
TRBJ2-6 16 TRBV28 - - CASSPDLGSGANVLTF TGTGCCAGCAGTCCCGACTTGGGTTCAGGGGCCAACGTCCTGACTTTC
TRBJ2-3 11 TRBV11-2 - - CASSLYDTQYF TGTGCCAGCAGCTTATATGATACGCAGTATTTT
TRBJ2-2 13 TRBV6-5 once - CASSYSLTGELFF TGTGCCAGCAGTTACTCGTTAACCGGGGAGCTGTTTTTT
TRBJ1-2 13 TRBV4-2 - - CASSQGGNYGYTF TGTGCCAGCAGCCAAGGTGGCAACTATGGCTACACCTTC
TRBJ1-3 15 TRBV29-1 - TRBD1 CSVDPRDSSGNTIYF TGCAGCGTTGATCCCCGGGACAGCTCTGGAAACACCATATATTTT
TRBJ1-2 16 TRBV30 - - CAWSLGRRGANYGYTF TGTGCCTGGAGCCTAGGTCGCAGGGGAGCCAACTATGGCTACACCTTC
TRBJ2-2 16 TRBV18 - TRBD2 CASPGTSGSNTGELFF TGTGCCAGCCCAGGGACTAGCGGGTCGAACACCGGGGAGCTGTTTTTT
TRBJ1-2 11 TRBV30 - - CAWSVRYGYTF TGTGCCTGGAGTGTACGGTATGGCTACACCTTC
TRBJ2-7 12 TRBV5-4 - - CASSLRDYEQYF TGTGCCAGCAGCTTGCGGGACTACGAGCAGTACTTC
TRBJ2-7 13 TRBV27 once - CASSLESSYEQYF TGTGCCAGCAGTTTAGAGAGCTCCTACGAGCAGTACTTC
TRBJ2-3 20 TRBV27 - TRBD2 CASSPPRETSGIFGPDTQYF TGTGCCAGCAGTCCCCCCCGCGAGACTAGCGGGATCTTTGGGCCAGATACGCAGTATTTT
TRBJ2-6 17 TRBV27 - TRBD1 CASRRTGGLSGANVLTF TGTGCCAGCAGGCGGACAGGGGGCCTCTCTGGGGCCAACGTCCTGACTTTC
TRBJ2-7 15 TRBV5-4 many TRBD1 CASSETGEISYEQYF TGTGCCAGCAGCGAGACAGGGGAGATCTCCTACGAGCAGTACTTC
TRBJ2-1 15 TRBV13 - TRBD1 CASSITTGAYNEQFF TGTGCCAGCAGCATTACGACAGGGGCGTACAATGAGCAGTTCTTC